Here is one T cell receptor beta chain with its context. Its ends do not fully match the called genes, so a read error is possible. Time point here: technical triplicate 1. This entry comes from a study of neurological immune-mediated disorders. Each CDR3 protein gets one entry after TCRdb re-called the 5' RACE reads with MiXCR. Of 35,000 to 40,000 distinct CDR3 sequences listed, 11% are singletons. There are 14 residues in the CDR3. The V gene's germline CDR1 is MDHEN and CDR2 SYDVKM. The clonotype originates from a man aged 55-75 years with HTLV-1-associated myelopathy (HAM/TSP). The specimen sequenced was PBMCs. V gene TRBV28 combines with J gene TRBJ2-2, with D perhaps TRBD1 or TRBD2 (6 bases each). The CDR3 loop reads CASRGWRDTEEMFF. DNA for the CDR3: TGTGCCAGCAGGGGGTGGCGGGACACCGAGGAGATGTTTTTT.